These 32 T cell receptor beta chains originate from one sample sequenced in a study of T cells in Graves' hyperthyroidism and ophthalmopathy. Researchers took RNA transcripts and amplified the TCR beta CDR3 regions from them. The HTBI primer set drove a first-round RT-PCR of the TCR CDR3. TCRdb used MiXCR to reprocess the multiplex PCR reads, holding one entry per CDR3 protein. The repertoire holds hundreds of thousands of distinct CDR3 sequences, with roughly 15% as singletons. The sample taken for sequencing was blood. These receptors were taken from a woman younger than 35 with Graves' hyperthyroidism.

This clonotype was recorded many times. The chain has TRBV20-1 and TRBJ2-7; weak D call: TRBD1 (6 bases). The V end was cut by 6 bases, the J end by 3 bases, with 15 bases between. The CDR3 contains 13 residues. Germline loops: CDR1 DFQATT, CDR2 SNEGSKA (reference sequence). The CDR3 reads CSALAHRDYEQYF. The CDR3 DNA reads as TGCAGTGCCCTAGCCCACAGGGACTACGAGCAGTACTTC.

With regard to this clonotype: A read error may produce the germline difference seen at one junction end. The rearrangement uses TRBV27 and TRBJ1-2; 7 nucleotides align to TRBD1. CDR3 length: 13 amino acids. Germline V CDR1 and CDR2: MNHEY, SMNVEV (reference sequence). CDR3 bases: TGTGCCAACAGTTTGCGACAGGGCTATGGCTACACCTTC. Translation gives CANSLRQGYGYTF.

The chain has TRBV20-1 and TRBJ1-4, with 7 nucleotides matching TRBD1. The germline CDR1 and CDR2 sequences are DFQATT and SNEGSKA (reference sequence). The junction had 10 bases not matched to a gene; V was cut back by 4 bases and J by 8 bases. The CDR3 has 14 residues. CDR3 nucleotide sequence: TGCAGTGCTAAGGCAGGGGGGGATGGAGAAAAACTGTTTTTT. Residues: CSAKAGGDGEKLFF.

This clonotype has a count of ten or more. V and J are TRBV3-1 and TRBJ2-5; 7 positions match TRBD1. This CDR3 spans 15 amino acids. Looked up from germline, CDR1 is LGHDT and CDR2 is YNNKEL (reference sequence). V shed 10 bases, J shed 4 bases, and the junction held 15 bases outside the gene matches. The CDR3 loop reads CATHTSRTGRETQYF. CDR3 DNA: TGTGCCACCCACACCTCCCGGACAGGACGAGAGACCCAGTACTTC.

In this sample, this clonotype turned up a few times. The chain uses TRBV7-3 and TRBJ2-3, with D unclear. The CDR3 loop spans 15 amino acids. The germline CDR1 and CDR2 sequences are SGHTA and FQGTGA. Deletions cut 1 base from V and 1 base from J, with 9 bases between. For the CDR3, the DNA is TGTGCCAGCAGCTTAAAAGGTTTTGGCACAGATACGCAGTATTTT. This gives the protein CASSLKGFGTDTQYF. Drawing the rest from reference TRBV7-3 and TRBJ2-3, the complete variable domain is GAGVSQTPSNKVTEKGKYVELRCDPISGHTALYWYRQSLGQGPEFLIYFQGTGAADDSGLPNDRFFAVRPEGSVSTLKIQRTERGDSAVYLCASSLKGFGTDTQYFGPGTRLTVL.

This clonotype was recorded at least ten times. The chain combines TRBV28 with TRBJ2-2; unclear D gene. The CDR3 spans 15 residues. V lost 6 bases to trimming and J lost 0 bases, with 11 bases between them. Germline CDR1 is MDHEN and CDR2 is SYDVKM. CDR3 DNA sequence: TGTGCCAGCAGAGGAGCGAGCGCGAACACCGGGGAGCTGTTTTTT. Protein: CASRGASANTGELFF.

This clonotype came up many times. The rearrangement links TRBV6-1 to TRBJ1-4; no firm D call. Between the trimmed V and J ends, which lost 5 bases and 8 bases, there was a span of 15 bases. The CDR3 spans 14 residues. Germline CDR1 MNHNS, CDR2 SASEGT. DNA of the CDR3: TGTGCCAGCAGTCACACGGACGGGAGAGAAAAACTGTTTTTT. This encodes CASSHTDGREKLFF.

This clonotype has at least ten counts. The chain combines TRBV20-1 with TRBJ2-3; D is perhaps TRBD2 (6 bases). The CDR3 is made up of 15 amino acids. V was shortened by 3 bases and J by 6 bases, with 19 bases between the two germline ends. CDR1 DFQATT and CDR2 SNEGSKA come from the germline V gene (reference sequence). The CDR3 loop reads CSARYRTGAVDTQYF. The CDR3 region has the DNA TGCAGTGCTAGGTACAGGACGGGAGCCGTGGATACGCAGTATTTT.

Turning to this clonotype: Just one base apart from a much larger clone, this may be a read error. The rearrangement uses TRBV11-2 and TRBJ2-7; 11 bases map to TRBD2. The CDR3 consists of 16 residues. In germline, CDR1 is SGHAT, CDR2 FQNNGV. CDR3 protein: CASSPLAGGPTYEQCF. The CDR3 region has the DNA TGTGCCAGCAGCCCTTTAGCGGGAGGGCCTACCTACGAGCAGTGCTTC.

This clonotype was picked up many times. The rearrangement uses TRBV5-5 and TRBJ1-1; D may be TRBD1 (6 bases). Germline lookup yields CDR1 SGHKS and CDR2 YYEKEE (reference sequence). V was cut by 3 bases and J by 8 bases, with 14 bases left in between. The CDR3 spans 13 residues. The CDR3 nucleotides read TGTGCCAGCAGCTCGGTACGGACAGCCGAAGCTTTCTTT. As protein: CASSSVRTAEAFF.

This clonotype turned up a few times. V is TRBV27 and J is TRBJ2-7, with D unclear. Trimming removed 3 bases at V and 0 bases at J, with 15 bases between. Germline values: CDR1 MNHEY, CDR2 SMNVEV (reference sequence). The CDR3 runs 16 residues. The CDR3 bases are TGTGCCAGCAGTTTCCAGCCGCCGGACGGCTCCTACGAGCAGTACTTC. Translating it yields CASSFQPPDGSYEQYF.

This clonotype was detected a few times. The J gene is TRBJ2-7, the V gene TRBV12-3 or TRBV12-4, with D tentatively TRBD1 or TRBD2 (6 bases each). V was cut by 2 bases and J by 4 bases, with 15 bases left in between. The CDR3 totals 15 residues. The CDR3 DNA sequence: TGTGCCAGCAGTTTATCCGCTACAGGGACTTACGAGCAGTACTTC. Protein product: CASSLSATGTYEQYF.

This rearrangement joins TRBV30 to TRBJ1-1; the match to TRBD1 covers 12 bases. V trimming: 2 bases; J trimming: 1 base; junction bases outside the gene matches: 5. Germline CDR1 GTSNPN, CDR2 SVGIG (reference sequence). This CDR3 comprises 16 residues. CDR3 loop: CAWSRDRGLGNTEAFF. As DNA, the CDR3 is TGTGCCTGGAGTCGGGACAGGGGGCTTGGGAACACTGAAGCTTTCTTT.

In this sample, this clonotype turned up a few times. The chain joins TRBV6-5 to TRBJ2-3; D is ambiguous. Germline CDR1 and CDR2: MNHEY and SVGAGI. V was cut by 2 bases and J by 0 bases, with 9 bases left in between. This CDR3 comprises 15 residues. This chain's CDR3 is CASSYAGKSTDTQYF. In DNA, the CDR3 is TGTGCCAGCAGTTACGCTGGAAAGAGCACAGATACGCAGTATTTT.

This clonotype was counted many times. The rearrangement uses TRBV27 and TRBJ2-7, with D unclear. V lost 2 bases, J lost 2 bases, and 13 bases lay in between. Germline CDR1 MNHEY, CDR2 SMNVEV (reference sequence). CDR3 length: 15 amino acids. The CDR3 coding sequence is TGTGCCAGCAGTTTACCCGGCGTTCGGCCCTACGAGCAGTACTTC. Its translation: CASSLPGVRPYEQYF.

This clonotype was observed a handful of times. This chain uses TRBV29-1 with TRBJ1-1; unclear D gene. From germline, CDR1 is SQVTM and CDR2 ANQGSEA. The CDR3 length is 12 residues. Trimming took 0 bases from V and 11 from J, leaving 13 bases between them. DNA of the CDR3: TGCAGCGTTGAAGATCGTGGTTTGGGGGCTTTCTTT. Translated, it gives CSVEDRGLGAFF.

The chain links TRBV12-3 or TRBV12-4 to TRBJ1-2; tentative D call: TRBD1 (6 bases). Trimming took off 7 bases at V and 4 bases at J, with 25 bases between the two ends. This CDR3 has 17 amino acids. CDR3 protein: CASTLTGKASPIYGYTF. DNA of the CDR3: TGTGCCAGCACCCTAACAGGGAAGGCCTCGCCGATCTATGGCTACACCTTC.

This rearrangement joins TRBV5-5 to TRBJ2-3, with D unclear. Trimming removed 9 bases at V and 4 bases at J, with 15 bases between. CDR1 is SGHKS and CDR2 is YYEKEE in the germline V gene (reference sequence). This CDR3 is built from 13 residues. CDR3 nucleotides: TGTGCCACCTCTAGTCTGGGCGCAGATACGCAGTATTTT. Translated, it gives CATSSLGADTQYF.

This clonotype came up many times. The V call is TRBV2, the J call TRBJ2-1; D gene uncertain. The ends were cut back, 2 bases at V and 6 bases at J, with 11 bases in the middle. Germline loops: CDR1 SNHLY, CDR2 FYNNEI. The CDR3 consists of 14 residues. The CDR3 loop reads CASSEKFWTNEQFF. The CDR3, as DNA: TGTGCCAGCAGTGAAAAATTCTGGACCAATGAGCAGTTCTTC.

This clonotype has at least ten counts. At one end, the junction sequence differs from germline, possibly due to a read error. J is TRBJ1-1 and V is TRBV18; possibly TRBD1 for D (6 bases). The CDR3 runs to 14 residues. Germline V gene lookup returns CDR1 KGHSH and CDR2 LQKENI. The CDR3 reads CASSPQGQRTEAFF. For the CDR3, the DNA is TGTGCCAGCTCCCCACAGGGTCAGCGCACTGAAGCTTTCTTT.

This clonotype was counted many times. V usage is TRBV7-2 and J usage is TRBJ1-6; 7 bases line up with TRBD1. The V segment lost 2 bases and the J segment 9 bases; nucleotides outside the gene matches: 7. Germline V gene data show CDR1 as SGHTA and CDR2 as FQGNSA. The CDR3 has 15 amino acids. The CDR3: CASSLKGQPSSPLHF. As DNA, the CDR3 is TGTGCCAGCAGCTTAAAGGGACAGCCCAGTTCACCCCTCCACTTT.

The table lists this clonotype with a few counts. The chain links TRBV6-1 to TRBJ2-7; TRBD2 might be the D (5 bases). The germline V gene encodes CDR1 MNHNS and CDR2 SASEGT. This CDR3 is 14 amino acids long. V lost 1 base and J 5 bases, leaving 12 bases between the germline ends. CDR3 loop: CASSEGPGWDEQYF. The CDR3, as DNA: TGTGCCAGCAGTGAAGGCCCGGGATGGGACGAGCAGTACTTC.

The V gene is TRBV4-1, the J gene TRBJ1-5; 7 positions match TRBD1. In germline, CDR1 is MGHRA, CDR2 YSYEKL. V shed 1 base, J shed 5 bases, and the junction held 5 bases outside the gene matches. The CDR3 runs 15 residues. CDR3 nucleotide sequence: TGCGCCAGCAGCCAAGGGACAGGTCCGGATCAGCCCCAGCATTTT. It encodes CASSQGTGPDQPQHF.

A few counts support this clonotype. This chain joins TRBV19 and TRBJ2-6; 9 bases agree with TRBD1. Germline loops: CDR1 LNHDA, CDR2 SQIVND (reference sequence). The CDR3 extends over 19 amino acids. Losses at the gene ends were 5 bases for V and 3 bases for J; bases not matched to a gene: 14. CDR3 region: CASSLGPGQGLYGANVLTF. The CDR3 DNA is TGTGCCAGTAGTCTGGGACCGGGACAGGGTTTATATGGGGCCAACGTCCTGACTTTC.

This clonotype was observed at least ten times. The chain links TRBV27 to TRBJ1-2; 11 bases match TRBD1. The CDR3 is made up of 15 amino acids. CDR1 MNHEY and CDR2 SMNVEV come from the germline V gene (reference sequence). After removal of 5 bases from V and 4 bases from J, the junction contained 6 bases not matched to a gene. CDR3 DNA sequence: TGTGCCAGCAGTAGGGACAGGGGGAGCACCTATGGCTACACCTTC. Its translation: CASSRDRGSTYGYTF.

In this sample, this clonotype turned up many times. V is TRBV27 and J is TRBJ2-7; D possibly matches TRBD1 or TRBD2 (5 bases each). There are 13 residues in the CDR3. CDR1 is MNHEY, CDR2 SMNVEV, per germline (reference sequence). V lost 7 bases and J 2 bases, leaving 12 bases between the germline ends. CDR3 nucleotide sequence: TGTGCCAGCAAAGACGGGGCAACCTACGAGCAGTACTTC. Translated: CASKDGATYEQYF.

This clonotype has at least ten counts. V gene TRBV7-9 combines with J gene TRBJ2-7, with 11 bases that match TRBD1. The CDR3 consists of 17 residues. From germline, CDR1 is SEHNR and CDR2 FQNEAQ (reference sequence). With V trimmed by 5 bases and J by 3 bases, 12 bases remained unmatched. This CDR3 is CASSLYSGQGGDYEQYF. The CDR3 DNA reads as TGTGCCAGCAGCCTCTATTCGGGACAGGGGGGCGACTACGAGCAGTACTTC. Variable domain in full (rest from reference TRBV7-9 and TRBJ2-7): DTGVSQNPRHKITKRGQNVTFRCDPISEHNRLYWYRQTLGQGPEFLTYFQNEAQLEKSRLLSDRFSAERPKGSFSTLEIQRTEQGDSAMYLCASSLYSGQGGDYEQYFGPGTRLTVT.

The gene calls are TRBV5-1 and TRBJ2-1; the D gene is possibly TRBD1 (6 bases). The V end was cut by 5 bases, the J end by 8 bases, with 8 bases between. The germline V gene encodes CDR1 SGHRS and CDR2 YFSETQ. CDR3 size: 11 residues. The CDR3 loop is CASRQGDEQFF. The DNA for the CDR3 is TGCGCCAGCAGACAGGGAGATGAGCAGTTCTTC.

The V call is TRBV20-1, the J call TRBJ1-4, with D possibly being TRBD1 (5 bases). This CDR3 comprises 14 residues. Germline V gene data show CDR1 as DFQATT and CDR2 as SNEGSKA (reference sequence). Trimming took 1 base from V and 8 from J, leaving 14 bases between them. This chain's CDR3 is CSARGPGPGEKLFF. Written as DNA, the CDR3 is TGCAGTGCTAGAGGGCCAGGGCCGGGGGAAAAACTGTTTTTT.

This clonotype was counted ten times or more. This chain joins TRBV6-5 and TRBJ1-2; D remains unclear. V was pared by 3 bases and J by 7 bases, with 21 bases between. Germline V gives CDR1 MNHEY, CDR2 SVGAGI. The CDR3 totals 16 residues. This CDR3 is CASSYTLKGRGFGYTF. CDR3 DNA sequence: TGTGCCAGCAGTTATACCCTGAAAGGGAGAGGCTTTGGCTACACCTTC.

A word on this clonotype: The junction shows a germline mismatch at one end, possibly a read error. V and J are TRBV10-2 and TRBJ2-7; D is unclear. The germline CDR1 and CDR2 sequences are WSHSY and SAAADI. The CDR3 loop spans 14 amino acids. This CDR3 is CASSESIGVSEQCF. The CDR3 DNA reads TGCGCCAGCAGTGAGTCGATCGGCGTCTCCGAGCAGTGCTTC.

This clonotype was recorded many times. The chain recombines TRBV6-1 with TRBJ2-5; TRBD2 matches at 8 bases. Germline trimming cut 6 bases from V and 5 bases from J; bases unmatched to any gene: 11. CDR1 and CDR2 from the germline V gene are MNHNS and SASEGT. This CDR3 has 15 residues. CDR3 residues: CASRPSGRMVETQYF. For the CDR3, the DNA is TGTGCCAGCAGGCCTAGCGGGCGGATGGTCGAGACCCAGTACTTC.